The rows below give T cell receptor beta chains drawn from one sample of a study of shared clonotypes between healthy human individuals. Assay: immunoSEQ multiplex PCR; the TCRdb copy retains only in-frame clones and omits some. The data hold roughly 2.6 million clones, with more than 80% observed a single time. The sample taken for sequencing was naive CD4+ T cells sorted from blood. Receptors originate from a man aged 18 to 29 in good health. The CDR3 runs from the conserved cysteine through the conserved F or W.

V gene: TRBV11-2
CDR3 protein: CASSPGPGRTGNTEAFF

V gene: TRBV18
CDR3 protein: CASSPWTGITDTQYF

V gene: TRBV18
CDR3 protein: CASSPPGVSTEAFF

V gene: TRBV7-9
CDR3 protein: CASNPGGARETQYF

V gene: TRBV29-1
CDR3 protein: CSAVGGRSTDTQYF

V gene: TRBV28
CDR3 protein: CASSSWTDTQYF

V gene: TRBV6-6
CDR3 protein: CASSGQNYNSPLHF

V gene: TRBV28
CDR3 protein: CASSWGGRYEQFF

V gene: TRBV10-3
CDR3 protein: CATRTGEGFPEAFF

V gene: TRBV28
CDR3 protein: CASSPAGTGELFF

V gene: TRBV30
CDR3 protein: CAWLRGRGEGYTF

V gene: TRBV6-1
CDR3 protein: CASSELDSPLHF

V gene: TRBV6-5
CDR3 protein: CASSLVPLTGYYEQYF

V gene: TRBV2
CDR3 protein: CASIAEHSYEQYF

V gene: TRBV9
CDR3 protein: CASSAGGSSYNEQFF

V gene: TRBV7-9
CDR3 protein: CASSFSGQGSSSWETQYF

V gene: TRBV5-4
CDR3 protein: CASSQDVADTQYF

V gene: TRBV5-6
CDR3 protein: CASSFGSGKQYQETQYF

V gene: TRBV7-9
CDR3 protein: CASSSWTGPNSPLHF

V gene: TRBV18
CDR3 protein: CASSRGQGGSYEQYF

V gene: TRBV7-2
CDR3 protein: CASSLFRLVGRSAYGYTF

V gene: TRBV6-6
CDR3 protein: CASSLAGPDTGELFF

V gene: TRBV21-1
CDR3 protein: CASSFEMTSGSREQFF

V gene: TRBV6-1
CDR3 protein: CASRNPGRETQYF